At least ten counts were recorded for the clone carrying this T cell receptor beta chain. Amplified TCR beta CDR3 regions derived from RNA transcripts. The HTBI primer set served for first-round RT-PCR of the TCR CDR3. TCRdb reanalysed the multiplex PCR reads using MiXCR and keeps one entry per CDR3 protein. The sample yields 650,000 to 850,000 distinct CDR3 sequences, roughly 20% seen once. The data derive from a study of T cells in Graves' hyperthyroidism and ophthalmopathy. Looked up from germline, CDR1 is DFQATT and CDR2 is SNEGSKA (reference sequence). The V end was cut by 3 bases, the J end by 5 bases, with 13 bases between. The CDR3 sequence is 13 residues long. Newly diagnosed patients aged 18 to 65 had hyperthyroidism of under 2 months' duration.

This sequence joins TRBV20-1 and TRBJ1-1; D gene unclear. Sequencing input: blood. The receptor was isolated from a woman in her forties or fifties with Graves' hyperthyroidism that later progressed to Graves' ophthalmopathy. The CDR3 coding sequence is TGCAGTGCTAGTAAAGAAAGGGTGACTGAAGCTTTCTTT. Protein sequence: CSASKERVTEAFF.